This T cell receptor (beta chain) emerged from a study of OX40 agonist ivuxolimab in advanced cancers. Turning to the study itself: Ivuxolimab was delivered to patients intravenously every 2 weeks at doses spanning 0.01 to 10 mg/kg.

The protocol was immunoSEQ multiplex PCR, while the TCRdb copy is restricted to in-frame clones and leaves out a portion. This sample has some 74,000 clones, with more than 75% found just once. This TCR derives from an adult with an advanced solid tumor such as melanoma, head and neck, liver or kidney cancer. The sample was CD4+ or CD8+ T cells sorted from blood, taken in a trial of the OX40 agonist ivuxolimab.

Written as DNA, the CDR3 is TGTGCCAGCAGTGATTACACCAATCAGCCCCAGCATTTT. Translated: CASSDYTNQPQHF. The chain is built from TRBV2 and TRBJ1-5, with D uncertain. Trimming removed 3 bases from V and 3 bases from J, with 6 bases in between. The germline CDR1 and CDR2 sequences are SNHLY and FYNNEI. The CDR3 has 13 amino acids.